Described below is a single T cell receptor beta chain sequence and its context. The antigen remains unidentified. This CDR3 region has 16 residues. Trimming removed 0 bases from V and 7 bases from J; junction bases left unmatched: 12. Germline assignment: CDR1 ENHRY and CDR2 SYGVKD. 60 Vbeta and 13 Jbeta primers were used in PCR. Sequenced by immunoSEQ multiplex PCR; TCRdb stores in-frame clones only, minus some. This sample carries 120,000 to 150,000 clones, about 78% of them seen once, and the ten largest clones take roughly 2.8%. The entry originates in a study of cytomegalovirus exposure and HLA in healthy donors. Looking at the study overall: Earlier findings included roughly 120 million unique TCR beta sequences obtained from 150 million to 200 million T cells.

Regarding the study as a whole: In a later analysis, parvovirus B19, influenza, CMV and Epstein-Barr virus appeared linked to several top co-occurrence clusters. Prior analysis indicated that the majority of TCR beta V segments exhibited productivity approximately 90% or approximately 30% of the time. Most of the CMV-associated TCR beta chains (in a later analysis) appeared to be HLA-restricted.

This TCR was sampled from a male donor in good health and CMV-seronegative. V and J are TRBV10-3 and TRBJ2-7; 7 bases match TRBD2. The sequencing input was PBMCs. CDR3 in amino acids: CAISESMASGPGEQYF. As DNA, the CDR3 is TGTGCCATCAGTGAGTCGATGGCTAGCGGACCGGGGGAGCAGTACTTC.